What follows are 26 T cell receptor beta chains derived from one specimen sequenced in a study of T cell responses to AZD1222 COVID-19 vaccine. Here immunoSEQ multiplex PCR was the method, and the copy in TCRdb shows in-frame clones only, minus some. The sample consists of roughly 100,000 clones, 91% of them appearing once. This specimen consisted of peripheral blood, obtained on day 0 of AZD1222 vaccination. The receptor source for this set is an adult in good health.

This chain uses TRBV7-9 with TRBJ2-1; a possible D gene is TRBD2 (5 bases). V was trimmed by 3 bases and J by 3 bases, leaving 9 bases between them. The CDR3 runs 14 residues. Germline V CDR1 and CDR2: SEHNR, FQNEAQ (reference sequence). The CDR3 DNA follows: TGTGCCAGCAGCTTGGGAGATTTCTACAATGAGCAGTTCTTC. This encodes CASSLGDFYNEQFF. The whole variable domain, remainder taken from reference TRBV7-9 and TRBJ2-1, is DTGVSQNPRHKITKRGQNVTFRCDPISEHNRLYWYRQTLGQGPEFLTYFQNEAQLEKSRLLSDRFSAERPKGSFSTLEIQRTEQGDSAMYLCASSLGDFYNEQFFGPGTRLTVL.

The J gene is TRBJ1-1, the V gene TRBV27; TRBD1 might be the D (6 bases). Per the germline V gene, CDR1 is MNHEY and CDR2 is SMNVEV (reference sequence). This CDR3 comprises 12 residues. V was pared by 3 bases and J by 7 bases, with 9 bases between. The CDR3 DNA follows: TGTGCCAGCAGTTTGAGGGGGGGTGAAGCTTTCTTT. Residues: CASSLRGGEAFF.

The J gene is TRBJ1-2, the V gene TRBV19; D gene ambiguous. The germline CDR1 and CDR2 sequences are LNHDA and SQIVND (reference sequence). The V end lost 3 bases, the J end lost 7 bases, and 18 bases lay between the germline ends. The CDR3 runs 15 residues. The CDR3 coding sequence is TGTGCCAGTAGTATTCTACCGGGAACCCGGAGTGGCTACACCTTC. Its protein product is CASSILPGTRSGYTF.

This chain joins TRBV28 and TRBJ1-4, with 8 positions matching TRBD1. Germline V gives CDR1 MDHEN, CDR2 SYDVKM. There are 15 residues in the CDR3. Trimming removed 4 bases from V and 0 bases from J; junction bases left unmatched: 1. CDR3 loop: CASSSGQATNEKLFF. The CDR3 DNA sequence: TGTGCCAGCAGTTCGGGACAGGCAACTAATGAAAAACTGTTTTTT.

The chain carries TRBV11-3 and TRBJ2-7; D tentatively reads TRBD1 or TRBD2 (5 bases each). The CDR3 has 18 residues. V lost 0 bases and J lost 0, with 18 bases in between. The V gene's germline CDR1 is SGHNT and CDR2 YENEEA. CDR3 loop: CASSLEAYGGFFSYEQYF. Written as DNA, the CDR3 is TGTGCCAGCAGCTTAGAGGCGTATGGGGGTTTTTTCTCCTACGAGCAGTACTTC.

This sequence joins TRBV5-6 and TRBJ2-7, with 13 bases identical to TRBD2. The V gene end was trimmed by 2 bases and the J gene end by 6 bases; junction bases not matched to a gene: 11. Germline V lookup: CDR1 SGHDT, CDR2 YYEEEE. This CDR3 region has 17 residues. The CDR3 DNA reads as TGTGCCAGCAGCTTTCCTGGACTAGCGGGAGCTTCCGTCGAGCAGTACTTC. It codes for CASSFPGLAGASVEQYF.

The chain carries TRBV28 and TRBJ1-4, with D uncertain. The CDR3 runs to 11 residues. CDR1 and CDR2 (germline): MDHEN, SYDVKM. Between the trimmed V and J ends, which lost 2 bases and 7 bases, there was a span of 2 bases. DNA for the CDR3: TGTGCCAGCAGTTTACGTGAAAAACTGTTTTTT. Amino acids: CASSLREKLFF.

V usage is TRBV28 and J usage is TRBJ2-1, with 12 bases matching TRBD2. V lost 7 bases to trimming and J lost 5 bases; unmatched junction nucleotides: 12. Germline V CDR1 and CDR2: MDHEN, SYDVKM. The CDR3 is 17 residues long. The CDR3 loop reads CASTRLAGVHANNEQFF. The DNA of the CDR3 is TGTGCCAGCACCAGACTAGCGGGAGTCCACGCAAACAATGAGCAGTTCTTC.

This clone appeared once. This chain connects TRBV27 to TRBJ2-1, with 13 bases identical to TRBD2. The CDR3 loop spans 15 amino acids. Losses at the gene ends were 5 bases for V and 4 bases for J; bases not matched to a gene: 2. Germline V lookup: CDR1 MNHEY, CDR2 SMNVEV (reference sequence). CDR3 protein: CASSLLAGGYNEQFF. As DNA, the CDR3 is TGTGCCAGCAGTCTACTAGCGGGAGGGTACAATGAGCAGTTCTTC.

This clone was seen once. This sequence joins TRBV7-2 and TRBJ2-3, with no clear D. CDR3 length: 14 amino acids. V lost 5 bases to trimming and J lost 6 bases, with 15 bases between them. Germline CDR1 reads SGHTA; CDR2 reads FQGNSA. This chain's CDR3 is CASSPTGGSDTQYF. CDR3 DNA sequence: TGTGCCAGCAGCCCGACGGGCGGATCCGATACGCAGTATTTT.

The genes are TRBV10-3 and TRBJ2-7; 10 bases align to TRBD2. The CDR3 consists of 14 residues. V trimming: 5 bases; J trimming: 3 bases; junction bases outside the gene matches: 4. The germline V gene has CDR1 ENHRY and CDR2 SYGVKD. The CDR3 DNA reads TGTGCCATCAGTCCGGCTAGCGGGAGCTACGAGCAGTACTTC. Translation: CAISPASGSYEQYF.

The count of this clone is one. The chain carries TRBV7-3 and TRBJ2-2; either TRBD1 or TRBD2 may fit D (5 bases each). The CDR3 runs 16 residues. Trimming removed 5 bases at V and 5 bases at J, with 18 bases between. CDR1 and CDR2 from the germline V gene are SGHTA and FQGTGA. The CDR3 here is CASSPSGPLRTGELFF. DNA for the CDR3: TGTGCCAGCAGCCCCTCGGGACCCTTGAGGACCGGGGAGCTGTTTTTT. The variable domain in full, completed from reference TRBV7-3 and TRBJ2-2, reads GAGVSQTPSNKVTEKGKYVELRCDPISGHTALYWYRQSLGQGPEFLIYFQGTGAADDSGLPNDRFFAVRPEGSVSTLKIQRTERGDSAVYLCASSPSGPLRTGELFFGEGSRLTVL.

A single count supports this clone. The V gene is TRBV5-8, the J gene TRBJ1-2; a possible D gene is TRBD1 (5 bases). Germline lookup yields CDR1 SGHTS and CDR2 YDEGEE. V was pared by 5 bases and J by 3 bases, with 14 bases between. There are 14 residues in the CDR3. This CDR3 reads CASRTRDRDYGYTF. CDR3 DNA sequence: TGTGCCAGCAGAACCCGGGACCGGGACTATGGCTACACCTTC.

The rearrangement links TRBV7-7 to TRBJ2-3; 7 bases agree with TRBD1. Germline V CDR1 and CDR2: SSHAT, FNYEAQ (reference sequence). The CDR3 runs to 14 residues. The J segment lost 1 base and the V segment lost 5 bases, leaving 3 bases of the junction unmatched. In nucleotides, the CDR3 is TGTGCCAGCAGCCTTACAGGGGGCACAGATACGCAGTATTTT. Protein product: CASSLTGGTDTQYF.

This chain joins TRBV20-1 and TRBJ2-2; unclear D gene. Per germline, CDR1 DFQATT and CDR2 SNEGSKA (reference sequence). The CDR3 extends over 14 amino acids. V was cut by 3 bases and J by 0 bases, with 8 bases left in between. CDR3 region: CSASPFTNTGELFF. The CDR3 bases are TGCAGTGCTAGTCCCTTCACGAACACCGGGGAGCTGTTTTTT.

Only one count was recorded for this clone. As DNA, the CDR3 is TGTGCCATCAGTGAGTCCCTCCCGCGGGGGGCAGATACGCAGTATTTT. Protein product: CAISESLPRGADTQYF. The chain uses TRBV10-3 and TRBJ2-3; 8 bases agree with TRBD2. The germline V gene has CDR1 ENHRY and CDR2 SYGVKD. Trimming took 0 bases from V and 4 from J; bases not matched to a gene: 6. The CDR3 covers 16 residues.

The gene calls are TRBV7-2 and TRBJ2-3, with a weak D call TRBD1 (6 bases). This CDR3 spans 17 amino acids. Trimming removed 5 bases at V and 1 base at J, with 19 bases between. CDR1 SGHTA and CDR2 FQGNSA come from the germline V gene. The CDR3 loop is CASSAGSGVSGTDTQYF. The DNA for the CDR3 is TGTGCCAGCAGCGCCGGATCAGGGGTGAGCGGCACAGATACGCAGTATTTT.

V is TRBV7-9 and J is TRBJ2-7; D gene uncertain. The germline gives CDR1 SEHNR, CDR2 FQNEAQ (reference sequence). Trimming removed 4 bases from V and 4 bases from J, with 8 bases in between. This CDR3 has 12 amino acids. Here the CDR3 reads CASSSFAYEQYF. Written as DNA, the CDR3 is TGTGCCAGCAGCTCGTTTGCGTACGAGCAGTACTTC.

The rearrangement uses TRBV4-2 and TRBJ1-4; D is unclear. The CDR3 length is 15 residues. V lost 4 bases, J lost 0 bases, and 9 bases lay in between. Germline lookup yields CDR1 LGHNA and CDR2 YNFKEQ. For the CDR3, the DNA is TGTGCCAGCAGCCCCGACGGAGCAACTAATGAAAAACTGTTTTTT. Translation gives CASSPDGATNEKLFF.

This sequence joins TRBV6-5 and TRBJ1-2, with TRBD1 as a possible D gene (6 bases). Germline CDR1 and CDR2: MNHEY and SVGAGI. V gave up 7 bases and J gave up 4 bases, with 16 bases separating them. This CDR3 is built from 14 residues. CDR3 nucleotides: TGTGCCAGCACAACCAGGGGAGACGGCTATGGCTACACCTTC. It yields the protein CASTTRGDGYGYTF.

The chain is built from TRBV28 and TRBJ2-7, with D maybe TRBD2 (7 bases). The CDR3 has 13 residues. The germline gives CDR1 MDHEN, CDR2 SYDVKM. V lost 9 bases and J lost 6, with 18 bases in between. The CDR3 region is CASTGGSMREQYF. CDR3 nucleotides: TGTGCCAGTACGGGGGGCTCCATGCGCGAGCAGTACTTC.

This clone was counted between two and nine times. V is TRBV3-1 (or the pseudogene TRBV3-2) and J is TRBJ1-3; no clear D gene. V was cut by 0 bases and J by 3 bases, with 9 bases left in between. The CDR3 runs to 15 residues. Germline V gives CDR1 LGHDT, CDR2 YNNKEL (reference sequence). CDR3 amino acids: CASSQEVSHGNTIYF. The CDR3, as DNA: TGTGCCAGCAGCCAAGAAGTCTCGCATGGAAACACCATATATTTT.

The V and J genes are TRBV28 and TRBJ1-2; possible D gene TRBD1, 6 bases. There are 16 residues in the CDR3. V dropped 5 bases and J dropped 4 bases, with 20 bases sitting between them. Germline loops: CDR1 MDHEN, CDR2 SYDVKM. Here the CDR3 reads CASSKIWGRGRYGYTF. In nucleotides, the CDR3 is TGTGCCAGCAGTAAAATATGGGGGCGTGGCCGCTATGGCTACACCTTC.

The rearrangement joins TRBV19 to TRBJ1-2; TRBD1 might be the D (6 bases). The CDR3 totals 13 residues. In germline, CDR1 is LNHDA, CDR2 SQIVND (reference sequence). V was pared by 6 bases and J by 2 bases, with 10 bases between. CDR3 in DNA: TGTGCCAGTAGCAGGGGCAAGAACTATGGCTACACCTTC. As protein: CASSRGKNYGYTF.

This chain joins TRBV19 and TRBJ1-1; 8 bases are shared with TRBD1. V lost 6 bases, J lost 5 bases, and 11 bases stayed unmatched. Germline loops: CDR1 LNHDA, CDR2 SQIVND (reference sequence). The CDR3 loop spans 15 amino acids. The CDR3 sequence is CASSKDWTGWTEAFF. Written as DNA, the CDR3 is TGTGCCAGTAGCAAAGACTGGACAGGGTGGACTGAAGCTTTCTTT.

J is TRBJ1-2 and V is TRBV19; no reliable D call. Trimming shortened V by 10 bases and J by 5 bases, and 17 bases separated the two germline ends. This CDR3 is built from 13 residues. The germline V gene encodes CDR1 LNHDA and CDR2 SQIVND (reference sequence). DNA of the CDR3: TGTGCCACCCAGCCCGGAGCTTTTTATGGCTACACCTTC. It codes for CATQPGAFYGYTF.